The next 28 T cell receptor beta chains were all read from a single sample in a study of radiotherapy plus CTLA-4 blockade in lung cancer. Generated by immunoSEQ multiplex PCR, the TCRdb table keeps only in-frame clones and is missing some. This table has about 60,000 clones, around four fifths appearing once. The specimen comprised peripheral blood, sampled from a patient treated with radiotherapy plus ipilimumab. All receptors come from a human donor with non-small cell lung cancer who had a partial response to radiotherapy plus ipilimumab.

V and J are TRBV27 and TRBJ1-2; 8 positions agree with TRBD1. Unmatched junction bases numbered 6, after V lost 5 bases and J lost 4 bases. The CDR3 is 14 residues long. The germline V gene has CDR1 MNHEY and CDR2 SMNVEV (reference sequence). The CDR3 here is CASSPRGQGYGYTF. CDR3 nucleotide sequence: TGTGCCAGCAGTCCCCGAGGACAGGGCTATGGCTACACCTTC.

This chain joins TRBV19 and TRBJ2-2, with TRBD2 matching over 8 bases. This CDR3 has 14 residues. Losses at the gene ends were 9 bases for V and 7 bases for J; bases not matched to a gene: 10. Germline values: CDR1 LNHDA, CDR2 SQIVND (reference sequence). The CDR3 sequence: CASRGGQGNGELFF. As DNA, the CDR3 is TGTGCCAGCCGGGGGGGGCAGGGTAACGGGGAGCTGTTTTTT.

This clone has only a few counts. The chain combines TRBV28 with TRBJ2-7; TRBD1 agrees at 8 bases. V trimming: 4 bases; J trimming: 0 bases; junction bases outside the gene matches: 5. The CDR3 has 15 residues. The germline gives CDR1 MDHEN, CDR2 SYDVKM. The CDR3 reads CASSSFGTGSYEQYF. In nucleotides, the CDR3 is TGTGCCAGCAGTTCCTTCGGGACAGGCTCCTACGAGCAGTACTTC.

The chain combines TRBV2 with TRBJ2-3; TRBD2 might be the D (6 bases). V was clipped by 4 bases and J by 2 bases, with 16 bases between them. There are 16 residues in the CDR3. Germline CDR1 is SNHLY and CDR2 is FYNNEI. This chain's CDR3 is CASSALGGLVTDTQYF. In DNA form, the CDR3 reads TGTGCCAGCAGTGCCTTGGGGGGTCTGGTCACAGATACGCAGTATTTT.

The chain has TRBV2 and TRBJ2-2, with D perhaps TRBD2 (6 bases). The CDR3 is 17 amino acids. CDR1 SNHLY and CDR2 FYNNEI come from the germline V gene. The V and J ends lost 6 bases and 1 base respectively, with 18 bases between them. CDR3 sequence: CASRGWLAEMNTGELFF. In DNA, the CDR3 is TGTGCCAGCAGGGGGTGGTTAGCGGAGATGAACACCGGGGAGCTGTTTTTT.

The chain is built from TRBV9 and TRBJ2-4; D is ambiguous. The CDR3 consists of 14 residues. V was cut by 4 bases and J by 7 bases, with 15 bases left in between. CDR1 and CDR2 from the germline V gene are SGDLS and YYNGEE. CDR3 nucleotide sequence: TGTGCCAGCAGCTCCCGTGAGCGTACGAACATTCAGTACTTC. Protein sequence: CASSSRERTNIQYF.

This clone was counted a few times. In DNA, the CDR3 is TGTGCCAGCAGCGTAGCTAGACAGGGTTTAGGCACCGGGGAGCTGTTTTTT. Amino acids: CASSVARQGLGTGELFF. The chain is built from TRBV9 and TRBJ2-2; 7 bases match TRBD1. CDR3 length: 17 amino acids. Trimming took 0 bases from V and 4 from J; bases not matched to a gene: 9. The V gene's germline CDR1 is SGDLS and CDR2 YYNGEE.

The CDR3 is CSVEGGKYLMGTEAFF. CDR3 DNA sequence: TGCAGCGTTGAAGGCGGAAAATATTTAATGGGGACAGAAGCTTTCTTT. The J gene is TRBJ1-1, the V gene TRBV29-1, with a weak D call TRBD1 (6 bases). Deletions cut 1 base from V and 8 bases from J, with 23 bases between. CDR1 SQVTM and CDR2 ANQGSEA come from the germline V gene. This CDR3 has 16 residues. The variable domain in full, with the rest retrieved from reference TRBV29-1 and TRBJ1-1, is SAVISQKPSRDICQRGTSLTIQCQVDSQVTMMFWYRQQPGQSLTLIATANQGSEATYESGFVIDKFPISRPNLTFSTLTVSNMSPEDSSIYLCSVEGGKYLMGTEAFFGQGTRLTVV.

This chain uses TRBV4-1 with TRBJ1-5; D call uncertain. V lost 3 bases and J 0 bases, leaving 9 bases between the germline ends. CDR3 length: 15 residues. Per germline, CDR1 MGHRA and CDR2 YSYEKL. CDR3 protein: CASSQGEHSNQPQHF. In nucleotides, the CDR3 is TGCGCCAGCAGCCAGGGCGAGCATAGCAATCAGCCCCAGCATTTT.

This chain uses TRBV6-1 with TRBJ2-7, with D perhaps matching TRBD2 (5 bases). V lost 7 bases, J lost 0 bases, and 13 bases lay in between. The CDR3 contains 14 residues. CDR1 MNHNS and CDR2 SASEGT come from the germline V gene. This chain's CDR3 is CASKRPWGSYEQYF. CDR3 DNA sequence: TGTGCCAGCAAGCGGCCGTGGGGCTCCTACGAGCAGTACTTC.

V usage is TRBV11-2 and J usage is TRBJ1-2, with 7 bases lining up with TRBD1. Germline CDR1 SGHAT, CDR2 FQNNGV. This CDR3 spans 14 amino acids. V gave up 0 bases and J gave up 4 bases; unmatched junction bases: 2. The CDR3 spells CASSLEAGGYGYTF. The CDR3 coding sequence is TGTGCCAGCAGCTTAGAGGCAGGGGGCTATGGCTACACCTTC.

The count of this clone is one. The chain combines TRBV25-1 with TRBJ2-1; a possible D gene is TRBD2 (5 bases). V was shortened by 3 bases and J by 1 base, with 10 bases between the two germline ends. Germline CDR1 reads MGHDK; CDR2 reads SYGVNS. This CDR3 spans 15 amino acids. The CDR3 nucleotides are TGTGCCAGCAGTGATGCGGGCGTATCCTACAATGAGCAGTTCTTC. This codes for CASSDAGVSYNEQFF. Full variable domain (outside the CDR3, taken from reference TRBV25-1 and TRBJ2-1): EADIYQTPRYLVIGTGKKITLECSQTMGHDKMYWYQQDPGMELHLIHYSYGVNSTEKGDLSSESTVSRIRTEHFPLTLESARPSHTSQYLCASSDAGVSYNEQFFGPGTRLTVL.

The CDR3 loop reads CASSFYRVNSPLHF. The CDR3 DNA follows: TGTGCCAGCAGTTTTTACCGGGTTAATTCACCCCTCCACTTT. The genes are TRBV27 and TRBJ1-6; no clear D. Trimming stripped 3 bases from V and 6 bases from J, with 9 bases between. This CDR3 region has 14 residues. In germline, CDR1 is MNHEY, CDR2 SMNVEV (reference sequence).

J is TRBJ2-5 and V is TRBV19; 14 bases fit TRBD2. V was clipped by 6 bases and J by 5 bases; unmatched bases: 11. Germline CDR1 reads LNHDA; CDR2 reads SQIVND (reference sequence). This CDR3 comprises 17 residues. CDR3 nucleotides: TGTGCCAGTAGCGCAACCGGGACTAGCGGGAGTCCGGAGACCCAGTACTTC. It encodes CASSATGTSGSPETQYF.

V usage is TRBV6-5 and J usage is TRBJ1-2; D may be TRBD1 (5 bases). This CDR3 has 13 residues. Germline CDR1 reads MNHEY; CDR2 reads SVGAGI. V was pared by 0 bases and J by 4 bases, with 6 bases between. The CDR3 spells CASSYSQGYGYTF. CDR3 in DNA: TGTGCCAGCAGTTACTCCCAGGGCTATGGCTACACCTTC.

This chain uses TRBV5-5 with TRBJ1-4, with a weak D call TRBD1 (6 bases). V was pared by 4 bases and J by 4 bases, with 14 bases between. Germline CDR1 and CDR2: SGHKS and YYEKEE (reference sequence). This CDR3 is 15 amino acids long. In nucleotides, the CDR3 is TGTGCCAGCAGCCCACAGGGTCGGAGTAATGAAAAACTGTTTTTT. Encoded protein: CASSPQGRSNEKLFF.

This sequence joins TRBV7-2 and TRBJ2-3; 11 bases line up with TRBD2. CDR3 length: 17 amino acids. Germline CDR1 is SGHTA and CDR2 is FQGNSA. The V and J ends lost 1 base and 4 bases, in that order; junction bases with no gene match: 7. CDR3 loop: CASSLERTSGLADTQYF. CDR3 sequence (DNA): TGTGCCAGCAGCTTAGAAAGGACTAGCGGGCTGGCAGATACGCAGTATTTT. The variable domain in full, with the rest retrieved from reference TRBV7-2 and TRBJ2-3, is GAGVSQSPSNKVTEKGKDVELRCDPISGHTALYWYRQSLGQGLEFLIYFQGNSAPDKSGLPSDRFSAERTGGSVSTLTIQRTQQEDSAVYLCASSLERTSGLADTQYFGPGTRLTVL.

The V call is TRBV28, the J call TRBJ1-4, with D possibly matching TRBD1 (5 bases). The CDR3 has 15 residues. CDR1 is MDHEN, CDR2 SYDVKM, per germline. Trimming removed 4 bases at V and 4 bases at J, with 13 bases between. Written as DNA, the CDR3 is TGTGCCAGCAGTTCCGTCGACAGACTTAATGAAAAACTGTTTTTT. Protein: CASSSVDRLNEKLFF.

The gene calls are TRBV5-1 and TRBJ2-1; possibly TRBD1 for D (6 bases). Germline V gene lookup returns CDR1 SGHRS and CDR2 YFSETQ. This CDR3 has 15 amino acids. The V end was cut by 0 bases, the J end by 6 bases, with 13 bases between. CDR3: CASSLGDQQGNEQFF. The CDR3 bases are TGCGCCAGCAGCTTGGGGGACCAACAGGGCAATGAGCAGTTCTTC.

This clone occurred once. The gene calls are TRBV25-1 and TRBJ2-5; D possibly corresponds to TRBD1 (6 bases). V lost 3 bases and J lost 1, with 6 bases in between. The CDR3 is 13 residues long. Germline loops: CDR1 MGHDK, CDR2 SYGVNS. Here the CDR3 reads CASSETGQETQYF. In DNA form, the CDR3 reads TGTGCCAGCAGTGAGACAGGCCAAGAGACCCAGTACTTC.

This chain uses TRBV6-6 with TRBJ2-4, with TRBD1 as a possible D gene (6 bases). The CDR3 is 16 amino acids. CDR1 and CDR2 (germline): MNHNY, SVGAGI (reference sequence). The V end was cut by 2 bases, the J end by 1 base, with 12 bases between. CDR3 residues: CASSYQGRGAKNIQYF. Here the CDR3 DNA reads TGTGCCAGCAGTTACCAGGGGAGAGGGGCCAAAAACATTCAGTACTTC.

The chain links TRBV9 to TRBJ1-2; possibly TRBD1 for D (5 bases). CDR1 is SGDLS and CDR2 is YYNGEE in the germline V gene. The CDR3 contains 13 residues. Trimming cost V 2 bases and J 7 bases, with 12 bases left between them. CDR3 region: CASSVSGARGYTF. CDR3 nucleotides: TGTGCCAGCAGCGTCAGCGGGGCCCGTGGCTACACCTTC.

The gene calls are TRBV7-9 and TRBJ2-7; D is unresolved. CDR1 is SEHNR, CDR2 FQNEAQ, per germline (reference sequence). The CDR3 contains 14 residues. V lost 1 base to trimming and J lost 6 bases, with 13 bases between them. The CDR3 spells CASSLESRNAEQYF. The DNA for the CDR3 is TGTGCCAGCAGCTTAGAATCTAGAAATGCCGAGCAGTACTTC.

The V and J genes are TRBV15 and TRBJ2-3; TRBD2 matches at 10 bases. This CDR3 is 16 amino acids long. The V gene's germline CDR1 is LNHNV and CDR2 YYDKDF (reference sequence). V was pared by 1 base and J by 1 base, with 2 bases of the junction left unmatched. The CDR3 region has the DNA TGTGCCACCAGCAGAGTCGGACTAGCGGGCACAGATACGCAGTATTTT. Its translation: CATSRVGLAGTDTQYF.

Only one count was recorded for this clone. The V call is TRBV7-3, the J call TRBJ2-7; TRBD2 is a possible D gene (5 bases). Between the trimmed V and J ends, which lost 0 bases and 2 bases, there was a span of 11 bases. This CDR3 is built from 15 residues. Germline CDR1 is SGHTA and CDR2 is FQGTGA. The CDR3 protein is CASSLTRATTYEQYF. For the CDR3, the DNA is TGTGCCAGCAGCTTAACGAGGGCAACGACCTACGAGCAGTACTTC.

The chain carries TRBV30 and TRBJ1-3; 7 bases agree with TRBD1. Germline lookup yields CDR1 GTSNPN and CDR2 SVGIG (reference sequence). After removal of 1 base from V and 1 base from J, the junction contained 4 bases not matched to a gene. The CDR3 has 15 residues. This chain's CDR3 is CAWSAGQASGNTIYF. The CDR3 DNA reads TGTGCCTGGAGTGCCGGACAGGCGTCTGGAAACACCATATATTTT. The full variable domain, in which reference TRBV30 and TRBJ1-3 provide the parts outside the CDR3, is SQTIHQWPATLVQPVGSPLSLECTVEGTSNPNLYWYRQAAGRGLQLLFYSVGIGQISSEVPQNLSASRPQDRQFILSSKKLLLSDSGFYLCAWSAGQASGNTIYFGEGSWLTVV.

The chain couples TRBV27 to TRBJ1-5, with 7 bases fitting TRBD1. The CDR3 has 14 residues. Germline lookup yields CDR1 MNHEY and CDR2 SMNVEV (reference sequence). V gave up 5 bases and J gave up 3 bases; unmatched junction bases: 4. The CDR3 DNA sequence: TGTGCCAGCAGTCACAGGGGCCTCAATCAGCCCCAGCATTTT. Protein: CASSHRGLNQPQHF.

The chain has TRBV7-8 and TRBJ1-3; D unresolved. Per the germline V gene, CDR1 is SGHVS and CDR2 is FQNEAQ. The CDR3 has 14 amino acids. Trimming cost V 5 bases and J 0 bases, with 8 bases left between them. The CDR3 DNA reads TGTGCCAGCAGCGCGGTCCTCTCTGGAAACACCATATATTTT. This encodes CASSAVLSGNTIYF.